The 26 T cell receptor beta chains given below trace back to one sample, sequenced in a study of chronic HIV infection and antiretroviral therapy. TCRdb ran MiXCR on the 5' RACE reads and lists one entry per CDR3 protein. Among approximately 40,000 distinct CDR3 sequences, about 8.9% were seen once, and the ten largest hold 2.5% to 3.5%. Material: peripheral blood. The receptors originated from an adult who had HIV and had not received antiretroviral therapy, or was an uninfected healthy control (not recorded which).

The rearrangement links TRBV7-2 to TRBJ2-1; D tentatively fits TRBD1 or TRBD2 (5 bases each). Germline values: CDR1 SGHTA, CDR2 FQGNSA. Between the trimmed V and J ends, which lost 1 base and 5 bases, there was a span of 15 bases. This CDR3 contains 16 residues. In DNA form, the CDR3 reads TGTGCCAGCAGCTTAGAAGGGACGGATGGGGACAATGAGCAGTTCTTC. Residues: CASSLEGTDGDNEQFF.

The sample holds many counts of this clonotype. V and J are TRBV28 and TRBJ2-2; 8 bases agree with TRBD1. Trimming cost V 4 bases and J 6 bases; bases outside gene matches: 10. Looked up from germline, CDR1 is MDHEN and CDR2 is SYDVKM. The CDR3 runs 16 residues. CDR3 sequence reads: CASSSIGQGEPGELFF. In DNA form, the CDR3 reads TGTGCCAGCAGTTCAATCGGACAGGGAGAACCCGGGGAGCTGTTTTTT.

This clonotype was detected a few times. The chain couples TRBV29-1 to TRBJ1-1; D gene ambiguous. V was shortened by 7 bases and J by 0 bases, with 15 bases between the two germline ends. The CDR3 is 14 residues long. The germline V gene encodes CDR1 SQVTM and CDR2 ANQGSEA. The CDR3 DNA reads TGCAGCGGACGAGGGCAGAACATGAACACTGAAGCTTTCTTT. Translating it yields CSGRGQNMNTEAFF.

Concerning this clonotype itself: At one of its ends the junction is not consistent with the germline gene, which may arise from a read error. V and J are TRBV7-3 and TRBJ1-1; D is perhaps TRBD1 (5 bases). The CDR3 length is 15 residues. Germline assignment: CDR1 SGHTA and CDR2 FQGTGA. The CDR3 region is CASSLEAVPGTETFF. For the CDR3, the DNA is TGTGCCAGCAGCTTAGAAGCGGTTCCGGGGACTGAAACTTTCTTT.

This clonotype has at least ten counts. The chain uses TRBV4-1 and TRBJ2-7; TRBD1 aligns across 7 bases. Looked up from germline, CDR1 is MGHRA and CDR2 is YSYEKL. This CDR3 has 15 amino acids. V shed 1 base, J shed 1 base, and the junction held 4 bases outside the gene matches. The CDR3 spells CASSQVPDRSYEQYF. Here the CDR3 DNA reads TGCGCCAGCAGCCAAGTCCCGGACAGGTCCTACGAGCAGTACTTC.

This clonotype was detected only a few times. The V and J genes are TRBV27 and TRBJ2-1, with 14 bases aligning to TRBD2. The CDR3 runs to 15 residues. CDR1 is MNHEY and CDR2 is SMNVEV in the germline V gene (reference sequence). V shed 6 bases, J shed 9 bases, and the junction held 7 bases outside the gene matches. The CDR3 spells CASSRGTSGSSEQFF. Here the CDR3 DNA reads TGTGCCAGCAGCCGGGGGACTAGCGGGAGCTCTGAGCAGTTCTTC.

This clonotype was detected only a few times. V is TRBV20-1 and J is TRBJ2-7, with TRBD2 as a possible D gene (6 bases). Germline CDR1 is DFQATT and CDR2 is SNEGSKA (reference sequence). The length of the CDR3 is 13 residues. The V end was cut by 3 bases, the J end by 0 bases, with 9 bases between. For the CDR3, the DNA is TGCAGTGCTAGCCGACTAGACTCCTACGAGCAGTACTTC. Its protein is CSASRLDSYEQYF.

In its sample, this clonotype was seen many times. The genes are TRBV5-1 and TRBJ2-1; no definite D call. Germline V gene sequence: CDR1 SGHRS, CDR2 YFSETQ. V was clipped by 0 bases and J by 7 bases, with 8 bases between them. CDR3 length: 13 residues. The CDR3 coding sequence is TGCGCCAGCAGCTTGGCCCCTCTTAATGAGCAGTTCTTC. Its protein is CASSLAPLNEQFF.

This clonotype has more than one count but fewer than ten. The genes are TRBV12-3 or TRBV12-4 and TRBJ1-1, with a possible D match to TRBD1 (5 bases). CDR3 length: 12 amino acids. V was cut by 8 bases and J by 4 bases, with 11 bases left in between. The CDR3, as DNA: TGTGCCAGCGGGTGGAGGGGCACTGAAGCTTTCTTT. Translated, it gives CASGWRGTEAFF.

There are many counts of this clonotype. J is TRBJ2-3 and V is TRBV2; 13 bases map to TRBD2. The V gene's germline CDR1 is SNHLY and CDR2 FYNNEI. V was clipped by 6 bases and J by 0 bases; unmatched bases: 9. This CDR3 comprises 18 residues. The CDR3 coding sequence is TGTGCCAGCAGACAACCGGGACTAGCGGGAAATAGCACAGATACGCAGTATTTT. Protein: CASRQPGLAGNSTDTQYF.

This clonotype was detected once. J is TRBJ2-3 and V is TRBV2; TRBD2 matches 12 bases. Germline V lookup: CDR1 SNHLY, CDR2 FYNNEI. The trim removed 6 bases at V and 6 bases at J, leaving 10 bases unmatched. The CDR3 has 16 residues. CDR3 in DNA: TGTGCCAGCAGATCGGGGACTAGCGGGTCGCGGGATACGCAGTATTTT. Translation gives CASRSGTSGSRDTQYF.

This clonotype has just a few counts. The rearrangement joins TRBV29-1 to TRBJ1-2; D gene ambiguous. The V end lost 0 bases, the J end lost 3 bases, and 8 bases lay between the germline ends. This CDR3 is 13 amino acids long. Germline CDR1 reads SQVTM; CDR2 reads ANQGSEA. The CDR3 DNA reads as TGCAGCGTTGAAGATCTTGGGGACTATGGCTACACCTTC. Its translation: CSVEDLGDYGYTF.

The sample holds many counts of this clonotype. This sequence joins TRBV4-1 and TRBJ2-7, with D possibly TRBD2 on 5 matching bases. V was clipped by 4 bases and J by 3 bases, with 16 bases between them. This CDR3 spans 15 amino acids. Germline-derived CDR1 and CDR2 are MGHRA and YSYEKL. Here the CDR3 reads CASSLEEVGNYEQYF. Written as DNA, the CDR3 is TGCGCCAGCAGCCTAGAGGAGGTAGGGAACTACGAGCAGTACTTC.

CDR3 in amino acids: CASSSPYSTNWGETQYF. CDR3 coding DNA: TGTGCCAGCAGTTCCCCCTATTCGACAAATTGGGGAGAGACCCAGTACTTC. The chain couples TRBV28 to TRBJ2-5; D gene uncertain. The CDR3 spans 17 residues. Germline V lookup: CDR1 MDHEN, CDR2 SYDVKM. V shed 4 bases and J shed 4 bases, with 22 bases lying between them. Based on the CDR3 plus reference TRBV28 and TRBJ2-5, the full variable domain is DVKVTQSSRYLVKRTGEKVFLECVQDMDHENMFWYRQDPGLGLRLIYFSYDVKMKEKGDIPEGYSVSREKKERFSLILESASTNQTSMYLCASSSPYSTNWGETQYFGPGTRLLVL.

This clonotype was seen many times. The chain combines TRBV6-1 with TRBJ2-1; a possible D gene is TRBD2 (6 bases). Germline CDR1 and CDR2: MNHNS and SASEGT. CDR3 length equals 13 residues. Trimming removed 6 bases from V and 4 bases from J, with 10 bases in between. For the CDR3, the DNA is TGTGCCAGCAGAGGGCGGGATTACAATGAGCAGTTCTTC. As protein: CASRGRDYNEQFF.

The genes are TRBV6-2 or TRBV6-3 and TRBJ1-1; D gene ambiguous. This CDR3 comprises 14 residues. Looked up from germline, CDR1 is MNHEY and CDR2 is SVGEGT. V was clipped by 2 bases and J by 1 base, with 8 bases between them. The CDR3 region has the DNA TGTGCCAGCAGTTACCCCGCAGAGAACACTGAAGCTTTCTTT. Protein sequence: CASSYPAENTEAFF.

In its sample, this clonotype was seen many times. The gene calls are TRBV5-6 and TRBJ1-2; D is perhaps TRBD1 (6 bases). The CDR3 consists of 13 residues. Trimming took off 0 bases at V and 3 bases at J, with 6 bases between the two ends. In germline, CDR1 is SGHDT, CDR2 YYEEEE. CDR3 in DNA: TGTGCCAGCAGCTTGGCAGGGGACTATGGCTACACCTTC. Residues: CASSLAGDYGYTF.

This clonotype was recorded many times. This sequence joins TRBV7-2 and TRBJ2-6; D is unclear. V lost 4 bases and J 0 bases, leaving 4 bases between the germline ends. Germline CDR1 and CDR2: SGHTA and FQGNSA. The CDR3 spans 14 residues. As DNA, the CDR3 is TGTGCCAGCAGCTCATACTCTGGGGCCAACGTCCTGACTTTC. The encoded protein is CASSSYSGANVLTF.

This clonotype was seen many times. The CDR3 loop is CASSLTGGYNEQFF. CDR3 nucleotide sequence: TGTGCCAGCAGTTTAACAGGGGGATACAATGAGCAGTTCTTC. The V and J genes are TRBV28 and TRBJ2-1; 8 nucleotides agree with TRBD1. CDR1 MDHEN and CDR2 SYDVKM come from the germline V gene. Germline trimming cut 2 bases from V and 4 bases from J; bases unmatched to any gene: 1. CDR3 length equals 14 residues.

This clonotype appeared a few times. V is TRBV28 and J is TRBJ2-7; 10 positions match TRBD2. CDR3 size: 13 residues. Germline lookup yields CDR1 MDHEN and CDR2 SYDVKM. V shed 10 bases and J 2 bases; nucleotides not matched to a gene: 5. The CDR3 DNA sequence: TGTGCCACCCTAGCGGGAGTTCCCTACGAGCAGTACTTC. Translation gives CATLAGVPYEQYF.

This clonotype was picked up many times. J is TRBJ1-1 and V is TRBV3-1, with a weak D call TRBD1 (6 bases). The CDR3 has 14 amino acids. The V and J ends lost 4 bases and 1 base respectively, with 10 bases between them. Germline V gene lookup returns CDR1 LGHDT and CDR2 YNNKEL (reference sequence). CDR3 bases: TGTGCCAGCAGCCTCGGGACACCGAACACTGAAGCTTTCTTT. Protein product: CASSLGTPNTEAFF.

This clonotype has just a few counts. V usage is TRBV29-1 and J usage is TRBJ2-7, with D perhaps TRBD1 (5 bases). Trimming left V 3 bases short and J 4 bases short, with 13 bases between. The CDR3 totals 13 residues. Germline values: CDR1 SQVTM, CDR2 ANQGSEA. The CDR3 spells CSVEIAGWYEQYF. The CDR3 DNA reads TGCAGCGTTGAGATCGCAGGGTGGTACGAGCAGTACTTC.

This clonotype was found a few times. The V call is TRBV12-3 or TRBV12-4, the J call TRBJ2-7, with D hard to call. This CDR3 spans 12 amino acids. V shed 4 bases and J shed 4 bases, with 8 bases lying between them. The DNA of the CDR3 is TGTGCCAGCAGTTACCGTGGGTACGAGCAGTACTTC. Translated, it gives CASSYRGYEQYF.

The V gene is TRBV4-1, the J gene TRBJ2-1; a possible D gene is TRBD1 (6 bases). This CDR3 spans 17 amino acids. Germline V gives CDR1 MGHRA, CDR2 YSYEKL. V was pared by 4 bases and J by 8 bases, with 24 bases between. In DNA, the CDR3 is TGCGCCAGCAGCCTTGTCACTATGGGGTTGGGGGCCTATGAGCAGTTCTTC. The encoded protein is CASSLVTMGLGAYEQFF.

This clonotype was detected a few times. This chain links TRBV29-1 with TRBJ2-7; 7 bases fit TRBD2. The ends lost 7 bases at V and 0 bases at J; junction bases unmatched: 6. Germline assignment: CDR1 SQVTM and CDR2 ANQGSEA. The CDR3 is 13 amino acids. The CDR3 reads CSAKRGSSYEQYF. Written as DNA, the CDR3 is TGCAGCGCTAAGCGGGGAAGCTCCTACGAGCAGTACTTC.

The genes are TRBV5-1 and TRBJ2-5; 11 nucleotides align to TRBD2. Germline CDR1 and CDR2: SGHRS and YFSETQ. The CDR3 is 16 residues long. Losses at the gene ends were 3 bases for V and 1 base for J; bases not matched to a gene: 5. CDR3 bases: TGCGCCAGCAGCTCTAGACTAGCGGGACTCCAAGAGACCCAGTACTTC. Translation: CASSSRLAGLQETQYF.